This T cell receptor (beta chain) emerged from a study of blood T cell repertoires in COVID-19. Study background: COVID-19 samples, acute and convalescent, were from the United States, Italy and Spain. Sources were T cells, B-cell-depleted T cells, or PBMCs; the material itself was cDNA or gDNA.

The ends were cut back, 2 bases at V and 4 bases at J, with 11 bases in the middle. CDR1 and CDR2 (germline): LGHDT, YNNKEL (reference sequence). The CDR3 spans 14 residues. Clones were read by immunoSEQ multiplex PCR, and TCRdb kept only the in-frame ones, dropping some. The sample records around 190,000 clones, 85% to 90% being singletons. This chain joins TRBV3-1 (or the pseudogene TRBV3-2) and TRBJ1-1; D possibly corresponds to TRBD1 (6 bases). Material: peripheral blood. This clonotype was obtained from a man between 18 and 35 years old with active or convalescent COVID-19. CDR3 DNA sequence: TGTGCCAGCAGCCAAAACAGGGTGGGCACTGAAGCTTTCTTT. Residues: CASSQNRVGTEAFF.